Below are 18 T cell receptor beta chains sequenced from a single sample in a study of blood T cell repertoires in COVID-19. Here immunoSEQ multiplex PCR was the method, and the copy in TCRdb shows in-frame clones only, minus some. The table records 120,000 to 150,000 clones, 88% of them present only once. Sequenced material: peripheral blood. Receptor source: a human donor in a cohort sampled during active COVID-19.

The chain recombines TRBV7-3 with TRBJ2-7; the D gene is possibly TRBD1 (5 bases). This CDR3 comprises 15 residues. Between the trimmed V and J ends, which lost 2 bases and 2 bases, there was a span of 13 bases. Germline values: CDR1 SGHTA, CDR2 FQGTGA. The CDR3 DNA reads as TGTGCCAGCAGCTTACAGGGTACCGCGCCCTACGAGCAGTACTTC. Translation: CASSLQGTAPYEQYF. The full variable domain, its missing parts supplied by reference TRBV7-3 and TRBJ2-7, is GAGVSQTPSNKVTEKGKYVELRCDPISGHTALYWYRQSLGQGPEFLIYFQGTGAADDSGLPNDRFFAVRPEGSVSTLKIQRTERGDSAVYLCASSLQGTAPYEQYFGPGTRLTVT.

The genes are TRBV29-1 and TRBJ2-7; 9 nucleotides match TRBD1. The CDR3 totals 13 residues. V shed 7 bases, J shed 2 bases, and the junction held 6 bases outside the gene matches. Germline V gene lookup returns CDR1 SQVTM and CDR2 ANQGSEA. The CDR3 DNA follows: TGCAGCGCACTGAGGACAGGGGCCTACGAGCAGTACTTC. This encodes CSALRTGAYEQYF.

CDR3 nucleotides: TGTGCCAGCAGCTTTCGGACTAGCGGGAACGACGAGCAGTACTTC. It is translated as CASSFRTSGNDEQYF. V and J are TRBV5-8 and TRBJ2-7; TRBD2 matches at 12 bases. V was pared by 2 bases and J by 5 bases, with 5 bases of the junction left unmatched. The CDR3 spans 15 residues. Per germline, CDR1 SGHTS and CDR2 YDEGEE.

The chain combines TRBV7-2 with TRBJ2-7; possibly TRBD2 for D (5 bases). Germline V lookup: CDR1 SGHTA, CDR2 FQGNSA. The V gene lost 1 base and the J gene lost 6 bases, with 13 bases spanning the gap. The length of the CDR3 is 14 residues. CDR3 residues: CASSLESLRGEQYF. The CDR3 region has the DNA TGTGCCAGCAGCTTAGAATCCCTTCGGGGCGAGCAGTACTTC. Combining the CDR3 with reference TRBV7-2 and TRBJ2-7 gives the whole variable domain GAGVSQSPSNKVTEKGKDVELRCDPISGHTALYWYRQSLGQGLEFLIYFQGNSAPDKSGLPSDRFSAERTGGSVSTLTIQRTQQEDSAVYLCASSLESLRGEQYFGPGTRLTVT.

The chain couples TRBV19 to TRBJ1-3; D may be TRBD1 (6 bases). Germline V CDR1 and CDR2: LNHDA, SQIVND (reference sequence). Trimming cost V 5 bases and J 2 bases, with 13 bases left between them. There are 15 residues in the CDR3. The CDR3 is CASSVAGTTGNTIYF. The CDR3 DNA reads TGTGCCAGTAGTGTGGCCGGGACAACTGGAAACACCATATATTTT.

The rearrangement links TRBV4-3 to TRBJ2-4, with 9 bases aligning to TRBD1. Trimming removed 0 bases from V and 7 bases from J; junction bases left unmatched: 10. The CDR3 sequence is 17 residues long. The germline gives CDR1 LGHNA, CDR2 YSLEER. CDR3 DNA: TGCGCCAGCAGCCAAGATAGGGGACAGGGAAAATTGAACATTCAGTACTTC. It specifies CASSQDRGQGKLNIQYF.

The table lists this clone with a count of one. The chain carries TRBV28 and TRBJ1-6; D gene unclear. Trimming cost V 3 bases and J 8 bases, with 8 bases left between them. From germline, CDR1 is MDHEN and CDR2 SYDVKM. The CDR3 is made up of 13 amino acids. The CDR3 protein is CASSLDGDSPLHF. The CDR3 nucleotides are TGTGCCAGCAGTTTGGACGGGGATTCACCCCTCCACTTT.

The chain employs TRBV12-2 and TRBJ1-1. TRBV12-2 is termed a pseudogene. The CDR3 length is 13 residues. The CDR3 DNA is TGTGCAAGTCGCCGGGAGGGGAACGCTGAAGCTTTCTTT. Protein: CASRREGNAEAFF.

The CDR3 DNA sequence: TGTGCCATCAGTGACAGACAGGGCATGCTAGGGCATGAAGCTTTCTTT. It encodes CAISDRQGMLGHEAFF. V and J are TRBV10-3 and TRBJ1-1, with 7 positions matching TRBD1. Germline V CDR1 and CDR2: ENHRY, SYGVKD. CDR3 length: 16 residues. J lost 7 bases, V lost 3 bases, and 14 bases had no gene match.

The chain couples TRBV7-2 to TRBJ1-4, with D perhaps TRBD1 (6 bases). Per the germline V gene, CDR1 is SGHTA and CDR2 is FQGNSA. Trimming stripped 5 bases from V and 4 bases from J, with 14 bases between. The CDR3 is 15 residues long. CDR3 nucleotides: TGTGCCAGCAGCCCCCACAGGGTTGGTAATGAAAAACTGTTTTTT. It translates to CASSPHRVGNEKLFF.

The gene calls are TRBV27 and TRBJ2-1, with 7 bases that match TRBD2. The CDR3 is 16 amino acids. V lost 1 base and J lost 3; bases outside the gene matches: 6. CDR1 and CDR2 (germline): MNHEY, SMNVEV (reference sequence). The CDR3 sequence is CASSLYPGLHYNEQFF. The CDR3 DNA reads as TGTGCCAGCAGTTTATACCCGGGACTACACTACAATGAGCAGTTCTTC.

The chain links TRBV9 to TRBJ1-2, with 8 bases identical to TRBD1. Trimming took 3 bases from V and 8 from J; bases not matched to a gene: 9. Germline lookup yields CDR1 SGDLS and CDR2 YYNGEE. The length of the CDR3 is 14 residues. CDR3: CASSATRGLGGYTF. The CDR3 DNA follows: TGTGCCAGCAGCGCTACCAGGGGGCTAGGAGGCTACACCTTC.

V gene TRBV5-1 combines with J gene TRBJ2-1; the match to TRBD2 covers 9 bases. The CDR3 extends over 15 amino acids. Germline lookup yields CDR1 SGHRS and CDR2 YFSETQ. V dropped 6 bases and J dropped 3; count of bases not matched to a gene: 7. The CDR3 bases are TGCGCCAGCACCTCGCGGGGGGGCGTCTACAATGAGCAGTTCTTC. This translates into CASTSRGGVYNEQFF.

The rearrangement uses TRBV6-5 and TRBJ1-2; D is perhaps TRBD1 (5 bases). The germline V gene has CDR1 MNHEY and CDR2 SVGAGI. The CDR3 sequence is 14 residues long. Trimming pared 9 bases from V and 7 bases from J, leaving 21 bases between. This chain's CDR3 is CASRPGGELGGYTF. DNA for the CDR3: TGTGCCAGTCGCCCCGGGGGTGAATTAGGTGGCTACACCTTC.

This clone was detected ten times or more. Its ends do not fully match the called genes, so a read error is possible. The chain recombines TRBV3-1 (or the pseudogene TRBV3-2) with TRBJ2-3; 9 bases match TRBD2. Germline-derived CDR1 and CDR2 are LGHDT and YNNKEL (reference sequence). The CDR3 sequence is 15 residues long. The CDR3 here is CASSQADQASGNPVW. CDR3 nucleotides: TGTGCCAGCAGCCAGGCTGATCAGGCTAGCGGGAACCCCGTTTGG.

This rearrangement joins TRBV6-5 to TRBJ1-5; D is uncertain. From germline, CDR1 is MNHEY and CDR2 SVGAGI. The CDR3 consists of 15 residues. Trimming stripped 5 bases from V and 0 bases from J, with 11 bases between. DNA for the CDR3: TGTGCCAGCAGTAGATGGAGTTATAGCAATCAGCCCCAGCATTTT. This sequence encodes CASSRWSYSNQPQHF.

This rearrangement joins TRBV4-2 to TRBJ1-2, with TRBD1 matching 7 bases. This CDR3 region has 14 residues. Germline V gives CDR1 LGHNA, CDR2 YNFKEQ. With V trimmed by 1 base and J by 7 bases, 6 bases remained unmatched. This CDR3 is CASSQGTGTLGYTF. The CDR3 DNA is TGTGCCAGCAGCCAAGGGACAGGTACACTTGGCTACACCTTC.

The V gene is TRBV21-1, the J gene TRBJ2-5; the tabulated D call, TRBD2, remains unverified against the DNA. TRBV21-1 is designated a pseudogene. The CDR3 is 20 residues long. The CDR3, as DNA: TGTGCCAGCAGCTCTCGGACGGGACTAGCGGGGGGAGGCCCGTTGAAGACCCAGTACTTC. Translation: CASSSRTGLAGGGPLKTQYF.